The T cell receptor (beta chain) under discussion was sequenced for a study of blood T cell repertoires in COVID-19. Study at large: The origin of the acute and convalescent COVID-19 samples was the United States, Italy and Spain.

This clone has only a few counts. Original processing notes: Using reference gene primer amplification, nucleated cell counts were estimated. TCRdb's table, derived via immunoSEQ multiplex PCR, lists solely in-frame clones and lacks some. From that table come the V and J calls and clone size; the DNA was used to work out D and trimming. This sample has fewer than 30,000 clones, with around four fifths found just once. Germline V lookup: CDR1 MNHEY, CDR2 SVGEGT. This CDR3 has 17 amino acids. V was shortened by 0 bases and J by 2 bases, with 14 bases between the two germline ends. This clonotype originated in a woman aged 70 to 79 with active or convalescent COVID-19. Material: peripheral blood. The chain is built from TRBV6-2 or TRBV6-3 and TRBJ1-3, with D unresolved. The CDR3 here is CASSYSMSAAAGNTIYF. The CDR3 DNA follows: TGTGCCAGCAGTTACTCGATGAGTGCCGCGGCTGGAAACACCATATATTTT.